The 23 T cell receptor beta chains listed next were all sequenced from one sample in a study of CD8 T cells in ankylosing spondylitis. MiXCR, run by TCRdb on the 5' RACE reads, gives a single entry per CDR3 protein. The sample shows about 300,000 distinct CDR3 sequences, roughly 10% of them seen only once. The material sequenced was blood, either unsorted or a sorted T cell fraction (not recorded which). Source of these receptors: a female donor with ankylosing spondylitis or in good health (not recorded which).

This clonotype was observed at least ten times. J is TRBJ2-2 and V is TRBV20-1; no clear D gene. There are 12 residues in the CDR3. Germline V gene data show CDR1 as DFQATT and CDR2 as SNEGSKA (reference sequence). The V end lost 6 bases, the J end lost 7 bases, and 12 bases lay between the germline ends. The CDR3 nucleotides read TGCAGTGCCCCACAGTTAGGCGGGGAGCTGTTTTTT. Its protein product is CSAPQLGGELFF.

This clonotype was seen many times. The rearrangement links TRBV29-1 to TRBJ2-7, with 11 bases lining up with TRBD1. Trimming at V came to 4 bases and at J to 7 bases, leaving 6 bases not matched to a gene. Germline assignment: CDR1 SQVTM and CDR2 ANQGSEA. The CDR3 has 13 amino acids. CDR3: CSVARTGGGEQYF. In DNA form, the CDR3 reads TGCAGCGTTGCGAGGACAGGGGGCGGTGAGCAGTACTTC.

This clonotype came up many times. The rearrangement uses TRBV9 and TRBJ1-4; D not resolved. The CDR3 contains 15 residues. CDR1 SGDLS and CDR2 YYNGEE come from the germline V gene. Between the trimmed V and J ends, which lost 0 bases and 11 bases, there was a span of 17 bases. CDR3 sequence reads: CASSVGDGVFGKLFF. DNA for the CDR3: TGTGCCAGCAGCGTAGGAGACGGAGTTTTTGGGAAACTGTTTTTT.

The rearrangement joins TRBV5-1 to TRBJ1-4; TRBD1 is a possible D gene (6 bases). Trimming took off 7 bases at V and 8 bases at J, with 18 bases between the two ends. Germline CDR1 is SGHRS and CDR2 is YFSETQ. The CDR3 consists of 14 residues. CDR3 loop: CASSLQGPGEKLFF. The CDR3 coding sequence is TGCGCCAGCTCCCTCCAGGGGCCTGGGGAAAAACTGTTTTTT.

The sample holds many counts of this clonotype. The chain combines TRBV5-1 with TRBJ2-1, with 9 bases fitting TRBD2. The CDR3 covers 17 residues. Trimming at V came to 1 base and at J to 1 base, leaving 6 bases not matched to a gene. Germline CDR1 SGHRS, CDR2 YFSETQ. Here the CDR3 reads CASSLSGSGSSYNEQFF. Written as DNA, the CDR3 is TGCGCCAGCAGCTTGTCGGGTAGCGGGAGTTCCTACAATGAGCAGTTCTTC.

The genes are TRBV9 and TRBJ1-5, with D hard to call. Deletions cut 0 bases from V and 7 bases from J, with 11 bases between. CDR3 length: 14 amino acids. Germline CDR1 SGDLS, CDR2 YYNGEE. In DNA form, the CDR3 reads TGTGCCAGCAGCGTAGCCCCGGACTCCCAGCCCCAGCATTTT. This gives the protein CASSVAPDSQPQHF.

This clonotype was counted at least ten times. The gene calls are TRBV15 and TRBJ2-1; the D is unclear. The CDR3 extends over 14 amino acids. The germline V gene encodes CDR1 LNHNV and CDR2 YYDKDF (reference sequence). Trimming cost V 0 bases and J 8 bases, with 11 bases left between them. The CDR3 sequence: CATSRDKVSDEQFF. The CDR3, as DNA: TGTGCCACCAGCAGAGATAAGGTATCCGATGAGCAGTTCTTC.

In this sample, this clonotype turned up a few times. V gene TRBV5-1 combines with J gene TRBJ2-7, with TRBD2 matching 7 bases. The germline CDR1 and CDR2 sequences are SGHRS and YFSETQ. The trim removed 6 bases at V and 2 bases at J, leaving 5 bases unmatched. This CDR3 has 13 residues. CDR3 sequence reads: CASMWEGAYEQYF. For the CDR3, the DNA is TGCGCCAGCATGTGGGAGGGCGCCTACGAGCAGTACTTC.

This clonotype was counted ten times or more. The chain couples TRBV5-5 to TRBJ2-1; D is perhaps TRBD1 or TRBD2 (6 bases each). Germline V lookup: CDR1 SGHKS, CDR2 YYEKEE (reference sequence). V gave up 6 bases and J gave up 8 bases, with 21 bases separating them. This CDR3 has 15 amino acids. This CDR3 is CASKKTGTAGDEQFF. In nucleotides, the CDR3 is TGTGCCAGCAAAAAGACCGGGACTGCAGGGGATGAGCAGTTCTTC.

This rearrangement joins TRBV5-1 to TRBJ2-7; TRBD1 might be the D (6 bases). The CDR3 is made up of 18 amino acids. CDR1 and CDR2 (germline): SGHRS, YFSETQ. The V end was cut by 8 bases, the J end by 5 bases, with 32 bases between. The CDR3 DNA reads TGCGCCAGTCGGACAGTCGATAATCAAGTCCGTGGGAAGGACGAGCAGTACTTC. Its protein is CASRTVDNQVRGKDEQYF.

The CDR3 nucleotides read TGTGCCAGCAACGCGGACAGGACCTACGAGCAGTACTTC. This codes for CASNADRTYEQYF. The V and J genes are TRBV28 and TRBJ2-7, with TRBD1 matching 7 bases. The J segment lost 2 bases and the V segment lost 7 bases, leaving 5 bases of the junction unmatched. The CDR3 covers 13 residues. The V gene's germline CDR1 is MDHEN and CDR2 SYDVKM.

The table lists this clonotype with many counts. The chain is built from TRBV15 and TRBJ1-1; tentatively, D is TRBD1 (6 bases). V shed 0 bases and J shed 1 base, with 12 bases lying between them. Germline V gives CDR1 LNHNV, CDR2 YYDKDF (reference sequence). The CDR3 covers 16 residues. The CDR3 loop reads CATSRDRGHPNTEAFF. In DNA form, the CDR3 reads TGTGCCACCAGCAGAGATCGGGGACATCCGAACACTGAAGCTTTCTTT. Together with reference TRBV15 and TRBJ1-1, the CDR3 gives the full variable domain: DAMVIQNPRYQVTQFGKPVTLSCSQTLNHNVMYWYQQKSSQAPKLLFHYYDKDFNNEADTPDNFQSRRPNTSFCFLDIRSPGLGDTAMYLCATSRDRGHPNTEAFFGQGTRLTVV.

This clonotype was counted many times. The V gene is TRBV5-6, the J gene TRBJ1-2; 7 bases agree with TRBD1. With 3 bases clipped from V and 0 bases from J, the junction kept 5 bases outside the gene matches. Germline lookup yields CDR1 SGHDT and CDR2 YYEEEE. CDR3 length: 15 amino acids. Here the CDR3 DNA reads TGTGCCAGCAGCTCGCCAGGGACAGCTAACTATGGCTACACCTTC. It specifies CASSSPGTANYGYTF.

This clonotype occurred many times. This chain connects TRBV29-1 to TRBJ2-7, with a possible D match to TRBD1 (6 bases). This CDR3 spans 12 amino acids. From germline, CDR1 is SQVTM and CDR2 ANQGSEA. V was pared by 5 bases and J by 5 bases, with 13 bases between. The CDR3 sequence: CSVQWTVNEQYF. CDR3 bases: TGCAGCGTTCAGTGGACAGTCAACGAGCAGTACTTC.

This clonotype was detected only a few times. The rearrangement links TRBV4-2 to TRBJ2-3; 10 bases match TRBD2. Per the germline V gene, CDR1 is LGHNA and CDR2 is YNFKEQ. Germline trimming cut 1 base from V and 6 bases from J; bases unmatched to any gene: 7. The CDR3 runs to 16 residues. The CDR3 region has the DNA TGTGCCAGCAGCCAAGGGCTAGCGGGAGATGGGGATACGCAGTATTTT. It codes for CASSQGLAGDGDTQYF.

The chain combines TRBV7-2 with TRBJ2-5; D assignment may be TRBD1 or TRBD2 (5 bases each). The V end lost 4 bases, the J end lost 8 bases, and 20 bases lay between the germline ends. Per germline, CDR1 SGHTA and CDR2 FQGNSA. The CDR3 extends over 15 amino acids. CDR3 amino acids: CASSSGPTRFLTQYF. The CDR3, as DNA: TGTGCCAGCAGCTCGGGACCGACTCGTTTTTTAACCCAGTACTTC.

At least ten counts were recorded for this clonotype. V is TRBV10-3 and J is TRBJ2-5; D unclear. Trimming cost V 6 bases and J 0 bases, with 11 bases left between them. The germline gives CDR1 ENHRY, CDR2 SYGVKD. This CDR3 contains 14 residues. The DNA for the CDR3 is TGTGCCATCAGATCAGACCAGTACCAAGAGACCCAGTACTTC. This encodes CAIRSDQYQETQYF.

This clonotype occurred many times. V and J are TRBV20-1 and TRBJ1-5; weak D call: TRBD1 (6 bases). The V end was cut by 6 bases, the J end by 6 bases, with 15 bases between. Germline CDR1 and CDR2: DFQATT and SNEGSKA (reference sequence). The CDR3 has 13 amino acids. DNA for the CDR3: TGCAGTGCCACACAGGGCTCCTCTCAGCCCCAGCATTTT. Residues: CSATQGSSQPQHF.

Turning to this clonotype: A much larger clone sits a single nucleotide away, making a read error possible. V is TRBV20-1 and J is TRBJ2-1, with 12 bases aligning to TRBD2. Germline V gene data show CDR1 as DFQATT and CDR2 as SNEGSKA (reference sequence). CDR3 size: 18 residues. The V segment lost 0 bases and the J segment 3 bases; nucleotides outside the gene matches: 9. This CDR3 reads CSARDCPSGGANYNEQFF. CDR3 nucleotides: TGCAGTGCTAGAGATTGCCCTAGCGGGGGGGCGAACTACAATGAGCAGTTCTTC.

This clonotype was observed many times. J is TRBJ1-6 and V is TRBV5-1; TRBD1 agrees at 8 bases. The V and J ends lost 0 bases and 5 bases, in that order; junction bases with no gene match: 1. CDR1 and CDR2 from the germline V gene are SGHRS and YFSETQ. This CDR3 is built from 15 residues. As DNA, the CDR3 is TGCGCCAGCAGCTTGGGGACAGGGAATAATTCACCCCTCCACTTT. Protein: CASSLGTGNNSPLHF.

This clonotype was seen a handful of times. The V gene is TRBV7-6, the J gene TRBJ2-5; D remains unclear. CDR1 and CDR2 (germline): SGHVS, FNYEAQ. Trimming took 5 bases from V and 2 from J, leaving 12 bases between them. The CDR3 is 14 residues long. CDR3 bases: TGTGCCAGCAGCCCACTCCCAGAACAAGAGACCCAGTACTTC. Amino acid sequence: CASSPLPEQETQYF.

Remarks on this clonotype: Possible read error: a much larger clone is one base away. Likely a read error: the CDR3 ends without its conserved phenylalanine or tryptophan. The V call is TRBV5-1, the J call TRBJ1-6; maybe TRBD1 (5 bases). The CDR3 spans 15 residues. Deletions cut 2 bases from V and 9 bases from J, with 15 bases between. Germline values: CDR1 SGHRS, CDR2 YFSETQ. The CDR3 loop reads CASSLSGPGGSPLHI. The CDR3 DNA reads TGCGCCAGCAGCTTAAGCGGGCCCGGGGGTTCACCCCTCCACATT.

This clonotype was detected a few times. This chain links TRBV20-1 with TRBJ1-4; D gene ambiguous. Germline CDR1 reads DFQATT; CDR2 reads SNEGSKA (reference sequence). Trimming left V 3 bases short and J 8 bases short, with 13 bases between. There are 13 residues in the CDR3. The CDR3 nucleotides read TGCAGTGCTAGTGGCGGAGGAAGCGAAAAACTGTTTTTT. Protein: CSASGGGSEKLFF.